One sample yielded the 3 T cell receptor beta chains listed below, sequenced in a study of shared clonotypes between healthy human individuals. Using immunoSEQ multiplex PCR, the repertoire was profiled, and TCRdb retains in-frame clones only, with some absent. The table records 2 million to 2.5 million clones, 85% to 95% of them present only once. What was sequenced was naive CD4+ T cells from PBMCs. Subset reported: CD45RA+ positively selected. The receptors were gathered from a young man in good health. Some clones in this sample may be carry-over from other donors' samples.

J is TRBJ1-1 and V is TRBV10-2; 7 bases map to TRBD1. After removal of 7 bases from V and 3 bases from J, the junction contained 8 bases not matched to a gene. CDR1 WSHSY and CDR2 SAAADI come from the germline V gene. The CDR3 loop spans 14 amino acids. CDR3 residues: CASKRRQGDTEAFF. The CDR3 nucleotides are TGCGCCAGCAAAAGACGACAGGGAGACACTGAAGCTTTCTTT.

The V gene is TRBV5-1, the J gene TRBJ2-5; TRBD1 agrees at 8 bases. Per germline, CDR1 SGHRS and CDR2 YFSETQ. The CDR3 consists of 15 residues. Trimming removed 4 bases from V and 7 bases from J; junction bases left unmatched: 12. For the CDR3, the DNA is TGCGCCAGCAGCCCAACCAGTCCCGGGACAGGGACCCAGTACTTC. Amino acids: CASSPTSPGTGTQYF.

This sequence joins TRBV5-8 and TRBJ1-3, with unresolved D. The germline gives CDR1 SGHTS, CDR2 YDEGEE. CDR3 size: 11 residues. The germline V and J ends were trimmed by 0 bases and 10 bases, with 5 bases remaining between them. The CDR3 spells CASSLVGTIYF. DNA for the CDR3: TGTGCCAGCAGCTTGGTTGGGACCATATATTTT.